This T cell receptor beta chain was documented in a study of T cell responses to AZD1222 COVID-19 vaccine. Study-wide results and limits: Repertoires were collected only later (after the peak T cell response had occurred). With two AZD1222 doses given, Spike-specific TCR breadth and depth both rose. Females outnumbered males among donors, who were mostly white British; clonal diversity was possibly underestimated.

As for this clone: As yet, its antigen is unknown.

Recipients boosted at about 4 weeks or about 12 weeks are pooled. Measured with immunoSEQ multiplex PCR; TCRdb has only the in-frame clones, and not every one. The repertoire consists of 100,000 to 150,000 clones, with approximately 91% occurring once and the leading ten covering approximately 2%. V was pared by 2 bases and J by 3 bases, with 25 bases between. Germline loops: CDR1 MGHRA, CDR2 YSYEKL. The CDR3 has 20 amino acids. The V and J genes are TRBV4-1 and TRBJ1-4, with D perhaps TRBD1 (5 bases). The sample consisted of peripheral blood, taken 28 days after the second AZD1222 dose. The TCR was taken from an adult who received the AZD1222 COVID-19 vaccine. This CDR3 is CASSQKPPGPTVAANEKLFF. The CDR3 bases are TGCGCCAGCAGCCAAAAACCGCCGGGACCCACAGTGGCAGCTAATGAAAAACTGTTTTTT.